This T cell receptor beta chain is from a study of shared clonotypes between healthy human individuals. The data were produced by immunoSEQ multiplex PCR, yet TCRdb's version contains in-frame clones alone and is incomplete. Among 450,000 to 700,000 clones listed, 95% to 96% were seen once. Per germline, CDR1 PRHDT and CDR2 FYEKMQ (reference sequence). The V and J ends lost 4 bases and 3 bases, in that order; junction bases with no gene match: 11. The CDR3 extends over 16 amino acids. As defined, naive CD8 cells were CD45RO-negative and positively selected for CCR7, with terminally differentiated effector memory CD45RA+ cells excluded. The study drew its donors from healthy HIV-negative adults without recent acute infections or vaccinations. This clone was found once.

The receptor comes from a woman aged 30 to 39 in good health. The chain joins TRBV13 to TRBJ1-2; TRBD1 agrees at 7 bases. The sequenced sample consisted of naive CD8+ T cells sorted from blood. In DNA form, the CDR3 reads TGTGCCAGCAGCTCCTCGGGACAGCCTACGTACTATGGCTACACCTTC. Translation: CASSSSGQPTYYGYTF.